This T cell receptor beta chain came from a study of identical twins. This clonotype has a handful of counts. From the 5' RACE reads, TCRdb called clonotypes with MiXCR, one entry per CDR3 protein. This sample has 410,000 or so distinct CDR3 sequences, with approximately 17% found just once. This CDR3 contains 15 residues. Germline-derived CDR1 and CDR2 are SGHTA and FQGNSA. V trimming: 5 bases; J trimming: 8 bases; junction bases outside the gene matches: 7. The sequencing input was naive T cells sorted from blood. The TCR originated in a man in his forties or fifties in good health. The chain couples TRBV7-2 to TRBJ2-1; 12 nucleotides agree with TRBD2. The DNA for the CDR3 is TGTGCCAGCAGCCCTTCTAGCGGGGGGGTGTATGAGCAGTTCTTC. Amino acids: CASSPSSGGVYEQFF.